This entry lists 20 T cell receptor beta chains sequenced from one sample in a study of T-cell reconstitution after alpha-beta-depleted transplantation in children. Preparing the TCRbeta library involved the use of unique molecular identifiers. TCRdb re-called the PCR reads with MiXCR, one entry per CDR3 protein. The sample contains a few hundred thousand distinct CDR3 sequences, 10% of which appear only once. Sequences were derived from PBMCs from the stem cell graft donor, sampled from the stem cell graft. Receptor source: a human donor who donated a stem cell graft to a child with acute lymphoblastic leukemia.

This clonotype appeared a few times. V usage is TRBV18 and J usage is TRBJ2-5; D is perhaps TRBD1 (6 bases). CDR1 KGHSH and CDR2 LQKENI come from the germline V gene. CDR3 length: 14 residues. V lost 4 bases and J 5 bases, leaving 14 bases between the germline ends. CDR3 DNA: TGTGCCAGCTCACGGACAGTTAACTCGGAGACCCAGTACTTC. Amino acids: CASSRTVNSETQYF.

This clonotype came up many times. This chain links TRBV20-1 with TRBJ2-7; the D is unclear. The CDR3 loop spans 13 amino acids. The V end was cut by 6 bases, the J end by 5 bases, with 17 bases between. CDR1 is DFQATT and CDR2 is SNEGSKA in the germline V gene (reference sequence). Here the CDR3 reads CSARAGERNEQYF. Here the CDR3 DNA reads TGCAGTGCACGGGCAGGAGAGAGGAACGAGCAGTACTTC.

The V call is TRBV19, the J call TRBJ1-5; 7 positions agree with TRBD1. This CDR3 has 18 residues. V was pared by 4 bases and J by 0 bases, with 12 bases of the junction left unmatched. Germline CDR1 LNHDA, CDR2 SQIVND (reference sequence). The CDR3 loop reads CASSTTDRAVDSNQPQHF. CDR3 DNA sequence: TGTGCCAGTAGTACCACCGACAGGGCGGTGGATAGCAATCAGCCCCAGCATTTT.

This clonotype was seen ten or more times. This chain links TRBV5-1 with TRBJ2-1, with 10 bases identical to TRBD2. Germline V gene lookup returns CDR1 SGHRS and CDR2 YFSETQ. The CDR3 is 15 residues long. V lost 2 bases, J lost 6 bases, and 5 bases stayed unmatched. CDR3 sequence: CASSLTSGMGNEQFF. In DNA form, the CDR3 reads TGCGCCAGCAGCTTAACTAGCGGGATGGGCAATGAGCAGTTCTTC.

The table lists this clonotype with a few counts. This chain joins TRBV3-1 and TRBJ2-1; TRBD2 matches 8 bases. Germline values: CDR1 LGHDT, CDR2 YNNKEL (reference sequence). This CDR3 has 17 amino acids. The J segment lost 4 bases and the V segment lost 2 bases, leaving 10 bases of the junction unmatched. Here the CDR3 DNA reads TGTGCCAGCAGCCAACCGGGGGGAGCGGGAGTATACAATGAGCAGTTCTTC. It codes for CASSQPGGAGVYNEQFF.

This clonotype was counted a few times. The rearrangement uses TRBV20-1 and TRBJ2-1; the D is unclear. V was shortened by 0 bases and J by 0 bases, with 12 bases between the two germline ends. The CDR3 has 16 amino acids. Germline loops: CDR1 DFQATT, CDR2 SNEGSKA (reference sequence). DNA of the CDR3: TGCAGTGCTAGAGATTCCGAAGTAACCTCCTACAATGAGCAGTTCTTC. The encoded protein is CSARDSEVTSYNEQFF.

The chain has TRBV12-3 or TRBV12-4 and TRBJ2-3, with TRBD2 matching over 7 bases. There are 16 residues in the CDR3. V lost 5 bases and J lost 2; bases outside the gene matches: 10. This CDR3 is CASSIQERGYTDTQYF. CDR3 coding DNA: TGTGCCAGCAGTATCCAAGAGCGGGGCTACACAGATACGCAGTATTTT.

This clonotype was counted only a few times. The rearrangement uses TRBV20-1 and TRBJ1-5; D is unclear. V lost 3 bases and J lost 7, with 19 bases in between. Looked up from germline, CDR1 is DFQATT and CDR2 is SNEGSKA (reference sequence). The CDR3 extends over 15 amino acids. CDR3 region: CSARPTGRVEQPQHF. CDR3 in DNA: TGCAGTGCTAGGCCCACCGGCCGGGTTGAACAGCCCCAGCATTTT.

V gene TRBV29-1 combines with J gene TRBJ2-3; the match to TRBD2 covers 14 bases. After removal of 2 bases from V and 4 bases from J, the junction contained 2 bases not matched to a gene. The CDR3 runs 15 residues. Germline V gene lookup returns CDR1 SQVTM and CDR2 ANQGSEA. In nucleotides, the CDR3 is TGCAGCGTTGAATCGGGACTAGCGGGAGCAGATACGCAGTATTTT. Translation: CSVESGLAGADTQYF.

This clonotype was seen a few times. The CDR3 is CASSATGTLYEQFF. The DNA for the CDR3 is TGTGCCAGCAGCGCAACCGGGACGCTGTATGAGCAGTTCTTC. This sequence joins TRBV7-2 and TRBJ2-1; TRBD1 or TRBD2 may be the D gene (5 bases each). Trimming left V 5 bases short and J 8 bases short, with 16 bases between. The germline CDR1 and CDR2 sequences are SGHTA and FQGNSA. The CDR3 extends over 14 amino acids.

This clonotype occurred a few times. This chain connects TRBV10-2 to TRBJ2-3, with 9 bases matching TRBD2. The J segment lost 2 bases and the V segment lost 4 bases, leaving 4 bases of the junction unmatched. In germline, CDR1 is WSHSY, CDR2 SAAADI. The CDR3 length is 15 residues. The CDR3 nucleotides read TGCGCCAGCAGTGTTCTAGCGGGGCACACAGATACGCAGTATTTT. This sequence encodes CASSVLAGHTDTQYF.

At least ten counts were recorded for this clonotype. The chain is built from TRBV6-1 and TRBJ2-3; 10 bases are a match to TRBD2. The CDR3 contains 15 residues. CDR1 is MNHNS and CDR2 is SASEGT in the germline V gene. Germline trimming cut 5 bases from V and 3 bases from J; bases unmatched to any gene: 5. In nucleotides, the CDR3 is TGTGCCAGCAGTCTAGCGGGAGTGGGTACAGATACGCAGTATTTT. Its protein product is CASSLAGVGTDTQYF.

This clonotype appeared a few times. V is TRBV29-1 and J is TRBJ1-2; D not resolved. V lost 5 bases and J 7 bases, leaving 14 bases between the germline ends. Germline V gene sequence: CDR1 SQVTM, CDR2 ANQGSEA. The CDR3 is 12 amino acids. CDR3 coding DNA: TGCAGCGTTTACGAGGGCAATTTTGGCTACACCTTC. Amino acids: CSVYEGNFGYTF.

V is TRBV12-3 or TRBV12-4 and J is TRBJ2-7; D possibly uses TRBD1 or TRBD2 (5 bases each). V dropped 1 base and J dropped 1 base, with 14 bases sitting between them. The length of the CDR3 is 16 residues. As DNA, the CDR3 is TGTGCCAGCAGTTTAGTTTTCAGGGACGGATCCTACGAGCAGTACTTC. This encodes CASSLVFRDGSYEQYF.

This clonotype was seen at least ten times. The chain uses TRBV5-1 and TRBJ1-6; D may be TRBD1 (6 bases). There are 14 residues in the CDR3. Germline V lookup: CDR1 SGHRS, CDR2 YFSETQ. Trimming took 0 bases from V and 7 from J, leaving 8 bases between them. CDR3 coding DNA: TGCGCCAGCAGCTTGGACCAGGGGAATTCACCCCTCCACTTT. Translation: CASSLDQGNSPLHF.

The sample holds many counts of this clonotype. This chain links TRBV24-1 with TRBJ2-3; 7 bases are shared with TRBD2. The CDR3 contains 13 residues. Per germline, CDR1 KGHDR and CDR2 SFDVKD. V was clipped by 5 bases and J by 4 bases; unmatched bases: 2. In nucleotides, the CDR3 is TGTGCCACCAGTGTGGGAGGGGCAGATACGCAGTATTTT. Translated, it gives CATSVGGADTQYF.

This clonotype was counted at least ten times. The CDR3 DNA is TGCGCCAGCAGCCCCTGGACAGTGAACACCGGGGAGCTGTTTTTT. Protein: CASSPWTVNTGELFF. The V gene is TRBV5-1, the J gene TRBJ2-2, with D tentatively TRBD1 (6 bases). This CDR3 region has 15 residues. Germline V CDR1 and CDR2: SGHRS, YFSETQ. Trimming shortened V by 4 bases and J by 1 base, and 11 bases separated the two germline ends.

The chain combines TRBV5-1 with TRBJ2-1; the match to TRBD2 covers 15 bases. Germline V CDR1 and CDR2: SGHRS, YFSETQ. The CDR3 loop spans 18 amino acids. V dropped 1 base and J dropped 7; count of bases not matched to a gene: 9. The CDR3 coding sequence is TGCGCCAGCAGCTTGAGGACTAGCGGGAGGGCCATTGCGAATGAGCAGTTCTTC. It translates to CASSLRTSGRAIANEQFF. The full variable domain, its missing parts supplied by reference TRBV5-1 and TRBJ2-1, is KAGVTQTPRYLIKTRGQQVTLSCSPISGHRSVSWYQQTPGQGLQFLFEYFSETQRNKGNFPGRFSGRQFSNSRSEMNVSTLELGDSALYLCASSLRTSGRAIANEQFFGPGTRLTVL.

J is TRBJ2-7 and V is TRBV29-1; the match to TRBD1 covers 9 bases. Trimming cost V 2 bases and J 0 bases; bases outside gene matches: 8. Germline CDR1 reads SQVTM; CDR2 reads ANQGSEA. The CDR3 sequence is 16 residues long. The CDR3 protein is CSVEILTGGTSYEQYF. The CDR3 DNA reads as TGCAGCGTTGAAATTCTAACAGGGGGCACCTCCTACGAGCAGTACTTC.

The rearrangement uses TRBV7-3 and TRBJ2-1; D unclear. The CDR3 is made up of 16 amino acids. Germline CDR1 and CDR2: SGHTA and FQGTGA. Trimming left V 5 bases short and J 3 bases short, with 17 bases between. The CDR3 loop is CASSPPGSGRYNEQFF. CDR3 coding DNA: TGTGCCAGCAGCCCTCCTGGCTCCGGCCGCTACAATGAGCAGTTCTTC. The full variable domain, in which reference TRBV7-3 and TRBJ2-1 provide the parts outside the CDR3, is GAGVSQTPSNKVTEKGKYVELRCDPISGHTALYWYRQSLGQGPEFLIYFQGTGAADDSGLPNDRFFAVRPEGSVSTLKIQRTERGDSAVYLCASSPPGSGRYNEQFFGPGTRLTVL.